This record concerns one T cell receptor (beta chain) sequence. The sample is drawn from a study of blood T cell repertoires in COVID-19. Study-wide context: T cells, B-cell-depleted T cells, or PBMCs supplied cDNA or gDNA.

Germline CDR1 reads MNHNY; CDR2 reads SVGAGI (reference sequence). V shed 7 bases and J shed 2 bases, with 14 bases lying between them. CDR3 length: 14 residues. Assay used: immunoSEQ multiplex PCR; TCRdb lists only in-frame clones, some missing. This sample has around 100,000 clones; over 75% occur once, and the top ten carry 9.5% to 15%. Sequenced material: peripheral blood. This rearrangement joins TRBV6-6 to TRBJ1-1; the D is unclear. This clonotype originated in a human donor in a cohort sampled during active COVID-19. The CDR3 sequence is CASIPRHQNTEAFF. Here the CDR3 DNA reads TGTGCCAGCATCCCGAGACACCAAAACACTGAAGCTTTCTTT.